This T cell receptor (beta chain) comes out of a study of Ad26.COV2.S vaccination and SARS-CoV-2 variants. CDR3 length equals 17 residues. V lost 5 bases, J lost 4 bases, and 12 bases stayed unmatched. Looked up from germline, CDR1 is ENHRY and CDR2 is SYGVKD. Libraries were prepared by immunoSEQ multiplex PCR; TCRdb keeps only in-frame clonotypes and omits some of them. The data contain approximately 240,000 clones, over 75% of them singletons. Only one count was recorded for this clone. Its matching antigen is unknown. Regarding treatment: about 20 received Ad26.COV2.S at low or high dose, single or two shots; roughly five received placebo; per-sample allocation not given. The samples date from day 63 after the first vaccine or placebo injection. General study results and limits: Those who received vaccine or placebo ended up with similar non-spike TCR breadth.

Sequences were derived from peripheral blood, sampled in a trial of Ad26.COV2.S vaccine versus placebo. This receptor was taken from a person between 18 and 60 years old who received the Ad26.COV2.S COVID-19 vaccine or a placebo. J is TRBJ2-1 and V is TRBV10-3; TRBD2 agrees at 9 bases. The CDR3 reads CAISRGVAGASYNEQFF. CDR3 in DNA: TGTGCCATCAGTCGGGGAGTAGCGGGGGCCTCATACAATGAGCAGTTCTTC.